Presented here are 13 T cell receptor beta chains from one specimen sequenced in a study of blood T cell repertoires in COVID-19 (dated by TCRdb to 2020 to 2021). Libraries were made using the immunoSEQ multiplex PCR assay. TCRdb mirrors the immuneACCESS table, restricted to in-frame sequences. Some clones are absent from its copies; in checked studies, under half trace to an unresolved V gene, and the reason for the others is unknown. The sample yields 60,000 to 90,000 clones; approximately 79% were counted once. Approximately 2.4% of the sample is held by the ten biggest clonotypes. The specimen sequenced was peripheral blood. These TCRs come from a human donor with acute or convalescent COVID-19. The donor label of this sample is uncertain.

The J gene is TRBJ1-1, the V gene TRBV12-3 or TRBV12-4; D possibly corresponds to TRBD1 (6 bases). V lost 6 bases, J lost 1 base, and 9 bases lay in between. The CDR3 has 13 residues. The DNA for the CDR3 is TGTGCCAGCAGACACAGGGAGAACACTGAAGCTTTCTTT. This gives the protein CASRHRENTEAFF.

CDR3: CASVSRVPPGNTIYF. Here the CDR3 DNA reads TGTGCCAGCGTATCCAGGGTTCCGCCCGGAAACACCATATATTTT. This sequence joins TRBV7-9 and TRBJ1-3, with D perhaps TRBD1 (5 bases). The CDR3 is 15 amino acids. The V end lost 8 bases, the J end lost 4 bases, and 18 bases lay between the germline ends. From germline, CDR1 is SEHNR and CDR2 FQNEAQ (reference sequence). The whole variable domain, remainder taken from reference TRBV7-9 and TRBJ1-3, is DTGVSQNPRHKITKRGQNVTFRCDPISEHNRLYWYRQTLGQGPEFLTYFQNEAQLEKSRLLSDRFSAERPKGSFSTLEIQRTEQGDSAMYLCASVSRVPPGNTIYFGEGSWLTVV.

The chain couples TRBV7-2 to TRBJ1-2; 10 positions agree with TRBD1. Trimming removed 6 bases from V and 5 bases from J; junction bases left unmatched: 18. The germline V gene encodes CDR1 SGHTA and CDR2 FQGNSA. The CDR3 loop spans 18 amino acids. CDR3: CASSRSRDRGPSHYGYTF. In nucleotides, the CDR3 is TGTGCCAGCAGTCGCTCCCGGGACAGGGGCCCTTCTCATTATGGCTACACCTTC.

The CDR3 DNA is TGTGCCAGCAGTCAGGGACGGGGGAAACTGTTTTTT. It specifies CASSQGRGKLFF. The V and J genes are TRBV28 and TRBJ1-4, with D maybe TRBD1 (5 bases). This CDR3 region has 12 residues. Germline CDR1 reads MDHEN; CDR2 reads SYDVKM. The V gene lost 5 bases and the J gene lost 11 bases, with 12 bases spanning the gap.

The chain combines TRBV9 with TRBJ2-3; 12 nucleotides align to TRBD2. The V gene end was trimmed by 0 bases and the J gene end by 5 bases; junction bases not matched to a gene: 4. Germline V gene lookup returns CDR1 SGDLS and CDR2 YYNGEE. CDR3 length: 16 residues. Here the CDR3 DNA reads TGTGCCAGCAGCGTAGGACTAGCGGGAGAAGGAGATACGCAGTATTTT. Its protein product is CASSVGLAGEGDTQYF.

A note on this clone: A junction boundary mismatches the germline segment, possibly from a read error. This chain connects TRBV5-6 to TRBJ1-5, with D perhaps TRBD1 (6 bases). Germline assignment: CDR1 SGHDT and CDR2 YYEEEE. This CDR3 is 15 amino acids long. The CDR3 is CASGLWGQGEGPQHF. The CDR3 nucleotides read TGTGCCAGCGGCTTGTGGGGGCAGGGAGAAGGGCCCCAGCATTTT.

The gene calls are TRBV5-6 and TRBJ2-6, with TRBD1 as a possible D gene (5 bases). Trimming took 4 bases from V and 0 from J, leaving 11 bases between them. Germline CDR1 and CDR2: SGHDT and YYEEEE. The CDR3 totals 16 residues. CDR3 amino acids: CASSPDILSGANVLTF. The CDR3 DNA sequence: TGTGCCAGCAGCCCGGACATCCTCTCTGGGGCCAACGTCCTGACTTTC.

The chain couples TRBV7-9 to TRBJ2-7; TRBD1 might be the D (6 bases). V shed 1 base and J shed 6 bases, with 13 bases lying between them. The CDR3 contains 14 residues. Germline loops: CDR1 SEHNR, CDR2 FQNEAQ (reference sequence). The CDR3 nucleotides read TGTGCCAGCAGCTTAGAACAGGGAAGCCGCGAGCAGTACTTC. Its translation is CASSLEQGSREQYF.

V gene TRBV9 combines with J gene TRBJ2-2; a possible D gene is TRBD2 (5 bases). The V end was cut by 0 bases, the J end by 1 base, with 7 bases between. This CDR3 has 15 residues. Germline CDR1 is SGDLS and CDR2 is YYNGEE. The CDR3 sequence: CASSVGAGNTGELFF. The DNA of the CDR3 is TGTGCCAGCAGCGTAGGGGCGGGGAACACCGGGGAGCTGTTTTTT.

V usage is TRBV6-5 and J usage is TRBJ1-2; TRBD1 aligns across 7 bases. Germline V gives CDR1 MNHEY, CDR2 SVGAGI. With 8 bases clipped from V and 3 bases from J, the junction kept 9 bases outside the gene matches. CDR3 length: 14 residues. The CDR3 region is CASDSGGVDYGYTF. In DNA, the CDR3 is TGTGCCAGCGATTCAGGGGGAGTGGACTATGGCTACACCTTC.

This chain links TRBV4-3 with TRBJ1-2; 9 nucleotides line up with TRBD1. The V and J ends lost 0 bases and 5 bases, in that order; junction bases with no gene match: 4. Germline V CDR1 and CDR2: LGHNA, YSLEER. The CDR3 totals 15 residues. This CDR3 is CASSQDPGTGYGYTF. CDR3 nucleotides: TGCGCCAGCAGCCAAGATCCCGGGACAGGGTATGGCTACACCTTC.

This clone has only a few counts. The V gene is TRBV2, the J gene TRBJ2-1; D call uncertain. CDR1 is SNHLY and CDR2 is FYNNEI in the germline V gene. The CDR3 has 11 residues. The germline V and J ends were trimmed by 4 bases and 6 bases, with 4 bases remaining between them. The CDR3 here is CASSAFNEQFF. The CDR3 DNA reads TGTGCCAGCAGTGCCTTCAATGAGCAGTTCTTC.

The rearrangement links TRBV28 to TRBJ2-6; D unclear. V lost 8 bases and J lost 1, with 9 bases in between. Germline V lookup: CDR1 MDHEN, CDR2 SYDVKM. The CDR3 spans 14 residues. Here the CDR3 DNA reads TGTGCCAGCCGCCCGAGGTCTGGGGCCAACGTCCTGACTTTC. It specifies CASRPRSGANVLTF.